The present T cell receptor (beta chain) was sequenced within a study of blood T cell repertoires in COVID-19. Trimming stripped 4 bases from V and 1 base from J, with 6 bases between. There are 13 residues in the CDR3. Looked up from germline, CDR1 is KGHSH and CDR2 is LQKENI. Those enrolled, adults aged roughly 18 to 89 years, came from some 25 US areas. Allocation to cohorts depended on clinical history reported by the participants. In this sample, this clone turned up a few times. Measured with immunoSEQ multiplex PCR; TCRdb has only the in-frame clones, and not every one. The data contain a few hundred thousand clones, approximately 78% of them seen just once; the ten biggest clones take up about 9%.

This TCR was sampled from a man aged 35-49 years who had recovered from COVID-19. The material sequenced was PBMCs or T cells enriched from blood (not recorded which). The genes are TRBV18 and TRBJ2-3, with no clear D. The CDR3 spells CASSLRGTDTQYF. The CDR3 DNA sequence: TGTGCCAGCTCACTCCGGGGCACAGATACGCAGTATTTT.